A selection of T cell receptor beta chains follows, all from one sample in a study of shared clonotypes between healthy human individuals. Sequencing was performed with immunoSEQ multiplex PCR; in TCRdb, only in-frame clones are kept and a portion is missing. The table shows around 2.1 million clones, with around 93% occurring only once. Material for sequencing was naive CD8+ T cells from PBMCs. The receptors come from a man aged 18 to 29 in good health. Some clones in this sample may be carry-over from other donors' samples. CDR3s leave out the opening cysteine and the closing phenylalanine or tryptophan. Fields, in order: V gene, CDR3 length, J gene, CDR3 protein.

V gene: TRBV28
CDR3 length: 17
J gene: TRBJ2-4
CDR3 protein: ASSFLPRRTPLAKNIQY

V gene: TRBV5-5
CDR3 length: 13
J gene: TRBJ2-1
CDR3 protein: ASSWDRGPRNEQF

V gene: TRBV7-9
CDR3 length: 12
J gene: TRBJ1-1
CDR3 protein: ASSRWDRNTEAF

V gene: TRBV4-1
CDR3 length: 14
J gene: TRBJ2-2
CDR3 protein: ASSHTSGEYTGELF

V gene: TRBV27
CDR3 length: 15
J gene: TRBJ1-2
CDR3 protein: ASSLSGAVLRPYGYT

V gene: TRBV7-9
CDR3 length: 11
J gene: TRBJ1-2
CDR3 protein: ASSSLVLYGYT

V gene: TRBV9
CDR3 length: 12
J gene: TRBJ1-1
CDR3 protein: ASSVGGTGTEAF

V gene: TRBV6-1
CDR3 length: 13
J gene: TRBJ2-7
CDR3 protein: ASSEGLAGVYEQY

V gene: TRBV9
CDR3 length: 14
J gene: TRBJ2-7
CDR3 protein: ASSGGGPGFGYEQY

V gene: TRBV6-5
CDR3 length: 13
J gene: TRBJ2-4
CDR3 protein: ASSYAGGSGNIQY

V gene: TRBV15
CDR3 length: 11
J gene: TRBJ2-3
CDR3 protein: AVRDRGPDTQY

V gene: TRBV4-1
CDR3 length: 15
J gene: TRBJ2-5
CDR3 protein: ASSLGEGSLGQETQY

V gene: TRBV30
CDR3 length: 14
J gene: TRBJ2-5
CDR3 protein: AWSEIPGQRKETQY

V gene: TRBV30
CDR3 length: 11
J gene: TRBJ1-2
CDR3 protein: AWSEVGGFGYT

V gene: TRBV9
CDR3 length: 8
J gene: TRBJ1-2
CDR3 protein: ASSGYGYT

V gene: TRBV7-8
CDR3 length: 17
J gene: TRBJ2-3
CDR3 protein: ASSFRMAGGVFSSDTQY

V gene: TRBV27
CDR3 length: 11
J gene: TRBJ2-3
CDR3 protein: ASSLTITDTQY

V gene: TRBV13
CDR3 length: 9
J gene: TRBJ2-1
CDR3 protein: ASSLGREQF

V gene: TRBV28
CDR3 length: 12
J gene: TRBJ2-1
CDR3 protein: ASSFLSEGNEQF

V gene: TRBV6-5
CDR3 length: 8
J gene: TRBJ2-5
CDR3 protein: ASGTGHLY

V gene: TRBV7-2
CDR3 length: 12
J gene: TRBJ2-4
CDR3 protein: ASSLRGAKNIQY

V gene: TRBV28
CDR3 length: 13
J gene: TRBJ2-7
CDR3 protein: ASSPPGTSSNEQY

V gene: TRBV7-9
CDR3 length: 14
J gene: TRBJ2-5
CDR3 protein: ASSSRTGENQETQY

V gene: TRBV27
CDR3 length: 12
J gene: TRBJ1-1
CDR3 protein: ASSARQGSTEAF

V gene: TRBV4-3
CDR3 length: 11
J gene: TRBJ1-1
CDR3 protein: ASGPFGNTEAF

V gene: TRBV4-3
CDR3 length: 13
J gene: TRBJ2-3
CDR3 protein: ASSPGPSLADTQY

V gene: TRBV19
CDR3 length: 13
J gene: TRBJ2-1
CDR3 protein: ASSRDTGSYNEQF

V gene: TRBV5-6
CDR3 length: 13
J gene: TRBJ2-3
CDR3 protein: ASSLLAGATDTQY

V gene: TRBV14
CDR3 length: 13
J gene: TRBJ2-7
CDR3 protein: ASSQAGLADYEQY

V gene: TRBV28
CDR3 length: 13
J gene: TRBJ1-1
CDR3 protein: ASSPPGTGSFMAF

V gene: TRBV7-9
CDR3 length: 12
J gene: TRBJ1-2
CDR3 protein: ASSLEDRFYGYT

V gene: TRBV11-2
CDR3 length: 12
J gene: TRBJ2-7
CDR3 protein: ASSIGGLSYEQY

V gene: TRBV7-9
CDR3 length: 11
J gene: TRBJ2-7
CDR3 protein: ASSLGGLYEQY

V gene: TRBV9
CDR3 length: 18
J gene: TRBJ2-2
CDR3 protein: ASSVVVSTQGPSRAGELF

V gene: TRBV5-4
CDR3 length: 14
J gene: TRBJ1-1
CDR3 protein: ASSLARQGANTEAF

V gene: TRBV27
CDR3 length: 12
J gene: TRBJ2-7
CDR3 protein: ASSFNGAAYEQY

V gene: TRBV9
CDR3 length: 13
J gene: TRBJ2-2
CDR3 protein: ASSVYGSEGGELF

V gene: TRBV7-9
CDR3 length: 10
J gene: TRBJ2-1
CDR3 protein: ASSFNSDEQF

V gene: TRBV4-1
CDR3 length: 13
J gene: TRBJ1-2
CDR3 protein: ASSQRVGGFDGYT

V gene: TRBV19
CDR3 length: 12
J gene: TRBJ1-2
CDR3 protein: ATRAGTGAYGYT

V gene: TRBV6-1
CDR3 length: 11
J gene: TRBJ2-7
CDR3 protein: ASSGSPNYEQY

V gene: TRBV7-9
CDR3 length: 12
J gene: TRBJ1-3
CDR3 protein: ASSKTGAGNTIY

V gene: TRBV5-1
CDR3 length: 14
J gene: TRBJ2-2
CDR3 protein: ASSLLGGLGTGELF